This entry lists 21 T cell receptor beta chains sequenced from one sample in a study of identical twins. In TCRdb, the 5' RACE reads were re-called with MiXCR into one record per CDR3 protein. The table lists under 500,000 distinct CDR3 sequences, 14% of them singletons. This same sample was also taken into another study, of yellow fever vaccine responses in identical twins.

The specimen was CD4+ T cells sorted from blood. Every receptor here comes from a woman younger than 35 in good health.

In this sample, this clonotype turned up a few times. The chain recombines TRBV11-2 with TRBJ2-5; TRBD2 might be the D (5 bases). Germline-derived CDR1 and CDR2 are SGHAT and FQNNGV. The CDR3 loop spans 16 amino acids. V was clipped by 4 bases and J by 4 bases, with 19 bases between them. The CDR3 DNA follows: TGTGCCAGCAGCTCTACCCCGGGGAACTTGGGAGAGACCCAGTACTTC. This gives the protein CASSSTPGNLGETQYF.

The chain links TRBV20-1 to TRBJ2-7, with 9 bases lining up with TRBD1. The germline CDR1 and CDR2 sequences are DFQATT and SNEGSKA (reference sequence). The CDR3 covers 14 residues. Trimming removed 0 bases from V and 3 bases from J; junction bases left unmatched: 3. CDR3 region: CSARDGTGSYEQYF. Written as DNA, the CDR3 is TGCAGTGCTAGAGATGGGACAGGGAGCTACGAGCAGTACTTC.

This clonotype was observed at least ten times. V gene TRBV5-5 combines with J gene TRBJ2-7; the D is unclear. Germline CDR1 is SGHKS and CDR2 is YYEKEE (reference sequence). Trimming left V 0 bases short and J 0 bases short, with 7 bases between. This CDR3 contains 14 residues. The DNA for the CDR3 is TGTGCCAGCAGCTTGGTCATCAGCTCCTACGAGCAGTACTTC. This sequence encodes CASSLVISSYEQYF.

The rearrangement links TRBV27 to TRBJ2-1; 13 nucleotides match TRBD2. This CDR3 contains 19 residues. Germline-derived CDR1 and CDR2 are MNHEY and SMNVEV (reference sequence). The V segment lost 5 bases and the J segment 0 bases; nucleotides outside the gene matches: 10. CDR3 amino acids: CASSKRTGTSGNSYNEQFF. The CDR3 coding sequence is TGTGCCAGCAGTAAACGAACCGGGACTAGCGGGAACTCCTACAATGAGCAGTTCTTC.

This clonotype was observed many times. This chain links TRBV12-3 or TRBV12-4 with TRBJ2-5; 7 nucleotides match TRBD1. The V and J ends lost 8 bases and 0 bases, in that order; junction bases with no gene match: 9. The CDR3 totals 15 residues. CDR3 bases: TGTGCCAGCTGCCCGGGACAGACCTACCAAGAGACCCAGTACTTC. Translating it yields CASCPGQTYQETQYF.

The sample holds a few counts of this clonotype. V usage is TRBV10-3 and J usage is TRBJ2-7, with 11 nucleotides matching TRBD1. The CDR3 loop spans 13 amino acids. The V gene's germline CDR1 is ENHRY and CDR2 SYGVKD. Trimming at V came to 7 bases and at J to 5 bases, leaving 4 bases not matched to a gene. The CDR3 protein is CAITGDRGDEQYF. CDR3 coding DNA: TGTGCCATCACCGGGGACAGGGGGGACGAGCAGTACTTC.

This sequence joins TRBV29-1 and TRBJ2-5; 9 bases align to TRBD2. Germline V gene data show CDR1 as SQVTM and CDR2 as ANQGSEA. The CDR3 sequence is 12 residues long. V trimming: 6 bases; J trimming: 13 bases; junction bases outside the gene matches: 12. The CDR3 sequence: CSVDKDSGSLYF. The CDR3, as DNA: TGCAGCGTAGACAAAGATAGCGGGAGCCTGTACTTC.

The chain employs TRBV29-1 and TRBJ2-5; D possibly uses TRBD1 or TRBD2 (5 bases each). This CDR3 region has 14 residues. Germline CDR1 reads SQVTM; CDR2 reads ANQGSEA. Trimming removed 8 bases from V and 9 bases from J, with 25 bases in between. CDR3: CSTGNAGLGESQYF. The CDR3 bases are TGCAGCACGGGGAATGCAGGGTTGGGGGAGTCCCAGTACTTC.

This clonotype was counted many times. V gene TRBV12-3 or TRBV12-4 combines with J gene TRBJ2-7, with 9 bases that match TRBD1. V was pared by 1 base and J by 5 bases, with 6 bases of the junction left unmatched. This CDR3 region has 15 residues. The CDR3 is CASSLDGTGTNEQYF. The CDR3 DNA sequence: TGTGCCAGCAGTTTAGACGGGACAGGGACGAACGAGCAGTACTTC.

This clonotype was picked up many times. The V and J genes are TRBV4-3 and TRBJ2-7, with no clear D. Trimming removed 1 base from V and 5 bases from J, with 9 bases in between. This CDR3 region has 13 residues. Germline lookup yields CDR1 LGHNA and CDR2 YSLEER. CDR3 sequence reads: CASSQGVTDEQYF. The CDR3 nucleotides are TGCGCCAGCAGCCAAGGGGTTACGGACGAGCAGTACTTC.

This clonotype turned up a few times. CDR3 amino acids: CASSLVGRLDAYEQYF. The CDR3 bases are TGTGCCAGCAGCTTGGTAGGACGCCTTGACGCCTACGAGCAGTACTTC. The V call is TRBV5-6, the J call TRBJ2-7; D is unclear. The CDR3 totals 16 residues. Looked up from germline, CDR1 is SGHDT and CDR2 is YYEEEE. V lost 0 bases to trimming and J lost 2 bases, with 15 bases between them. The whole variable domain, remainder taken from reference TRBV5-6 and TRBJ2-7, is DAGVTQSPTHLIKTRGQQVTLRCSPKSGHDTVSWYQQALGQGPQFIFQYYEEEERQRGNFPDRFSGHQFPNYSSELNVNALLLGDSALYLCASSLVGRLDAYEQYFGPGTRLTVT.

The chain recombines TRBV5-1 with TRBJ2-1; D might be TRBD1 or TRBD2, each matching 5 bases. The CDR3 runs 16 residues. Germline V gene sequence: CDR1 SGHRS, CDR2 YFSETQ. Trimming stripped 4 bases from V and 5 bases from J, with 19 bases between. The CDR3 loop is CASSPKGASSNNEQFF. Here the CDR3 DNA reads TGCGCCAGCAGCCCCAAAGGGGCTAGCAGTAACAATGAGCAGTTCTTC.

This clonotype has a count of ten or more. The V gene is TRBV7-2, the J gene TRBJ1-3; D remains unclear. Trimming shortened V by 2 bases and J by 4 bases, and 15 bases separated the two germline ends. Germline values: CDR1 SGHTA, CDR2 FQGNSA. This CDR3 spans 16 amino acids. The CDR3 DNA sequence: TGTGCCAGCAGCTTATTTAACATAGCCAACGGAAACACCATATATTTT. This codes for CASSLFNIANGNTIYF.

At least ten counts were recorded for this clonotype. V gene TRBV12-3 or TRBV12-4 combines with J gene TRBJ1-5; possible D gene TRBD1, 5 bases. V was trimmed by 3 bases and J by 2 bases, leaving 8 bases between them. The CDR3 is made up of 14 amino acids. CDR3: CASSFLGRNQPQHF. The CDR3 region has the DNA TGTGCCAGCAGTTTTCTGGGGCGCAATCAGCCCCAGCATTTT.

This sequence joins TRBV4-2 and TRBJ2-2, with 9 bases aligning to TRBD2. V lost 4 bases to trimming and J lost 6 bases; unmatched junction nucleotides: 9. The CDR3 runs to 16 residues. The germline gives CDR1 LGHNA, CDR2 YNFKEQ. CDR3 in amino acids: CASSPSGRGGPGELFF. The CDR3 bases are TGTGCCAGCAGCCCCTCTGGGCGGGGGGGTCCCGGGGAGCTGTTTTTT.

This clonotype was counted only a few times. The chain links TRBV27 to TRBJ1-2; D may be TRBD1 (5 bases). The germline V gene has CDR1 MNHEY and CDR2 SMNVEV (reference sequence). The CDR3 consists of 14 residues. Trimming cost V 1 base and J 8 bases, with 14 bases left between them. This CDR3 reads CASSLLEGRSGYTF. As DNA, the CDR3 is TGTGCCAGCAGTTTATTAGAGGGGCGCAGCGGCTACACCTTC.

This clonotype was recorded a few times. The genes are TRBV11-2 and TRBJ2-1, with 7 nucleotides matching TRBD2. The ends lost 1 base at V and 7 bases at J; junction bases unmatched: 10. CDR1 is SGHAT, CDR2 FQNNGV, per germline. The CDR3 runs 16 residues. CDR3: CASSLARGGGANEQFF. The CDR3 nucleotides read TGTGCCAGCAGCTTAGCACGCGGGGGAGGCGCGAATGAGCAGTTCTTC. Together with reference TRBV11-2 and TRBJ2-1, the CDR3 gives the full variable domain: EAGVAQSPRYKIIEKRQSVAFWCNPISGHATLYWYQQILGQGPKLLIQFQNNGVVDDSQLPKDRFSAERLKGVDSTLKIQPAKLEDSAVYLCASSLARGGGANEQFFGPGTRLTVL.

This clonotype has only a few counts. Here the CDR3 reads CSARSRDGYEQYF. For the CDR3, the DNA is TGCAGTGCTAGAAGCCGGGACGGCTACGAGCAGTACTTC. The rearrangement links TRBV20-1 to TRBJ2-7; D may correspond to TRBD1 or TRBD2 (5 bases each). CDR1 and CDR2 from the germline V gene are DFQATT and SNEGSKA (reference sequence). CDR3 length: 13 amino acids. Trimming stripped 2 bases from V and 3 bases from J, with 11 bases between.

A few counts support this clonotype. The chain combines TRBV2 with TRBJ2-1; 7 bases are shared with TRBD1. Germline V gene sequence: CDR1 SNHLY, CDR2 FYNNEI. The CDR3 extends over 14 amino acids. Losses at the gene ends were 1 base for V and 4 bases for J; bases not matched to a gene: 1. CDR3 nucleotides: TGTGCCAGCAGTGAAGGGGACAGATACAATGAGCAGTTCTTC. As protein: CASSEGDRYNEQFF.

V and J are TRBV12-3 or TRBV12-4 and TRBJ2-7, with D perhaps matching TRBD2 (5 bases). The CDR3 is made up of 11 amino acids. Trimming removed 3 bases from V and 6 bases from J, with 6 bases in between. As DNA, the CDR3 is TGTGCCAGCAGTTTGAGGGTCGAGCAGTACTTC. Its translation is CASSLRVEQYF.

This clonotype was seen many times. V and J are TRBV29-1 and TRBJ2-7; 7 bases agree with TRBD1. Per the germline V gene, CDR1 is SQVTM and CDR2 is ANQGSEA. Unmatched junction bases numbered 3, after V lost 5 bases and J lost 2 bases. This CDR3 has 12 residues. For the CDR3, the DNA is TGCAGCGTTCTGACAGGGCCCTACGAGCAGTACTTC. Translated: CSVLTGPYEQYF.